This record concerns one T cell receptor (beta chain) sequence. Its target is unknown. This CDR3 spans 17 amino acids. Losses at the gene ends were 1 base for V and 8 bases for J; bases not matched to a gene: 13. In germline, CDR1 is LNHDA, CDR2 SQIVND (reference sequence). The repertoire was sequenced with immunoSEQ multiplex PCR; TCRdb's copy has only in-frame clones and lacks some. The sample has 45,000 to 55,000 clones; about 76% are singletons. The data belong to a study of vaccination effects on CD4 cells after COVID-19. About the study: Every well got around 2 million PBMC, which were grown with about 10 IU/ml IL-2 and roughly 9.3 ug/ml peptides.

Following culture for around 10 days, CD4+ T cells were isolated. The infection with SARS-CoV-2 (confirmed by PCR) occurred in this person between March and December 2020. Subjects were given two BNT162b2 or mRNA-1273 vaccine doses. Notes on the study in general: Among infection- and vaccine-induced clones, marked clonal contraction occurred late after vaccination. Few convalescent patients were studied, and early post-infection samples were lacking.

The J gene is TRBJ1-5, the V gene TRBV19; 8 positions match TRBD1. The receptor's source is a human donor who had a prior SARS-CoV-2 infection. The sequencing here drew on CD4+ T cells from PBMCs cultured without peptide, taken after COVID-19 vaccination. The CDR3 region has the DNA TGTGCCAGTAGTATAGTTCCCAGGGGGCAAACGGGGAAGCCCCAGCATTTT. Amino acid sequence: CASSIVPRGQTGKPQHF.